The TCR beta chain under discussion was sequenced for a study of CD8 T cells in ankylosing spondylitis. TCRdb analysed the 5' RACE reads with MiXCR anew, one entry per CDR3 protein. The sample comprises roughly 130,000 distinct CDR3 sequences, around 15% of which are singletons, and 2.5% to 3% rests with the top ten. This clonotype was detected a few times. The target antigen is unknown. General observations from the study: What appeared characteristic of ankylosing spondylitis blood was a TCR beta motif of fewer than ten highly homologous variants. Significant enrichment of disease-linked clones was reported in matched ankylosing spondylitis synovial fluid. Certain motif variants had earlier been reported in reactive arthritis synovial fluid and blood.

Source material: blood, either unsorted or a sorted T cell fraction (not recorded which). The TCR sequence derives from a female donor with ankylosing spondylitis or in good health (not recorded which).

The DNA of the CDR3 is TGCAGCGTTTCTAACCGGGACAGGGGTGGGAATGAGCAGTTCTTC. It yields the protein CSVSNRDRGGNEQFF. The rearrangement joins TRBV29-1 to TRBJ2-1; 10 bases map to TRBD1. The CDR3 length is 15 residues. V lost 5 bases, J lost 7 bases, and 11 bases stayed unmatched. CDR1 and CDR2 (germline): SQVTM, ANQGSEA.